This entry features one T cell receptor (beta chain) sequence. The antigen is undetermined. A sample-barcoded 5' primer and a J-beta primer mix were used in a second PCR of about 7 to 12 cycles. TCRdb passed the 5' RACE reads through MiXCR, listing each CDR3 protein once. The table has fewer than 900,000 distinct CDR3 sequences, 40% to 45% seen once. This sample is part of a study of blood T cells in healthy people across ages. Whole-study results and caveats: Per million T cells, the diversity of TCR beta decreased roughly linearly as age advanced. Calculation of diversity from one million T cells yielded estimates considered to be underestimates.

The junction had 8 bases not matched to a gene; V was cut back by 6 bases and J by 1 base. The CDR3 runs 15 residues. The TCR originated in a woman in her fifties or sixties in good health. J is TRBJ1-2 and V is TRBV12-3 or TRBV12-4, with TRBD1 identical over 7 bases. Sequencing used blood. DNA for the CDR3: TGTGCCAGCAGACCGGGACAGATAAATAACTATGGCTACACCTTC. Protein product: CASRPGQINNYGYTF.